This T cell receptor beta chain is from a study of T cells after posttransplantation cyclophosphamide. Study outcomes and limitations: Skin or GI-infiltrating T cells shared few TRB sequences with blood.

Methotrexate plus calcineurin inhibitor accompanied controls' myeloablative marrow transplants; sampling was 1 year later. Sequenced by immunoSEQ multiplex PCR; TCRdb stores in-frame clones only, minus some. There are around 16,000 clones in the sample; roughly 80% occur only once, and 5% to 6% lies in the top ten. Worth noting for this clone: Its antigen is still unknown.

Germline CDR1 is LGHNA and CDR2 is YSLEER. The CDR3 covers 16 residues. V gave up 1 base and J gave up 0 bases, with 7 bases separating them. The specimen was PBMCs, collected less than 400 days after allogeneic stem cell transplant with calcineurin inhibitor and methotrexate. The receptor was derived from a male patient younger than 35 who received an allogeneic stem cell transplant from a related donor, was CMV-positive, and had no GVHD. Part of the T cells may come from the graft donor. The chain joins TRBV4-3 to TRBJ2-6; perhaps TRBD2 as D (6 bases). CDR3 DNA: TGCGCCAGCAGCCAAGCGCGGGACTCTGGGGCCAACGTCCTGACTTTC. The encoded protein is CASSQARDSGANVLTF.